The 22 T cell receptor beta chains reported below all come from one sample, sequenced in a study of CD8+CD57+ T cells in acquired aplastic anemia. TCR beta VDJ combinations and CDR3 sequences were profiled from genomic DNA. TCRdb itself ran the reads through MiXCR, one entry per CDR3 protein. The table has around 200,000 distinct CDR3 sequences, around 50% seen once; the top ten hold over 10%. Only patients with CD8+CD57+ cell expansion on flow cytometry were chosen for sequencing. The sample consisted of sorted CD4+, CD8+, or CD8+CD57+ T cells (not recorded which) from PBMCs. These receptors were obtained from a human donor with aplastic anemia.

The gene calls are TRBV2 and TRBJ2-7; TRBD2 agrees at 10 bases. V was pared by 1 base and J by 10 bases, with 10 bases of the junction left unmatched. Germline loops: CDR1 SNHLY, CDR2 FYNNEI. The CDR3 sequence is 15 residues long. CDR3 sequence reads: CASSEGTSGSGAQYF. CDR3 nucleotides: TGTGCCAGCAGTGAAGGGACTAGCGGTTCAGGGGCCCAGTACTTC.

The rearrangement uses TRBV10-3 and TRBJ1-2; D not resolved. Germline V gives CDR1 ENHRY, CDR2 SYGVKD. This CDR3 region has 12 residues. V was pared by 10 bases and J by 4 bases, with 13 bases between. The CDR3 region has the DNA TGTGCCACCCAGCAGTCTTCCTATGGCTACACCTTC. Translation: CATQQSSYGYTF.

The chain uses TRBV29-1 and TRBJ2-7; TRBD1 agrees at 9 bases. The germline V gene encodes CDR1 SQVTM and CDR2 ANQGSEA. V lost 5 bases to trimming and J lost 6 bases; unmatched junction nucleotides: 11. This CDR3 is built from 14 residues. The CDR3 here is CSVTRGTGLSEQYF. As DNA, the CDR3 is TGCAGCGTTACCCGGGGGACAGGGTTGAGCGAGCAGTACTTC.

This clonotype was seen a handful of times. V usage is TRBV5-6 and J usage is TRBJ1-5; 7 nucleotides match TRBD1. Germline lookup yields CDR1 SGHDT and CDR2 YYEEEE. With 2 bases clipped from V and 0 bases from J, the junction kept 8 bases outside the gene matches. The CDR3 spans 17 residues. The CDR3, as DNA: TGTGCCAGCAGCTTCCGACAGGGAAGCTATAGCAATCAGCCCCAGCATTTT. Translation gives CASSFRQGSYSNQPQHF. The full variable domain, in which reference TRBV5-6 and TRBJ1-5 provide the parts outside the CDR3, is DAGVTQSPTHLIKTRGQQVTLRCSPKSGHDTVSWYQQALGQGPQFIFQYYEEEERQRGNFPDRFSGHQFPNYSSELNVNALLLGDSALYLCASSFRQGSYSNQPQHFGDGTRLSIL.

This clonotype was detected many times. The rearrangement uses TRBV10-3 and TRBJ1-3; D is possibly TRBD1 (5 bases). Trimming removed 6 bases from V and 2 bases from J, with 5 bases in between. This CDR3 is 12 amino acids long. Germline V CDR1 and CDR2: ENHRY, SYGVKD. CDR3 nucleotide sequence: TGTGCCATCAGGGGGGCTGGAAACACCATATATTTT. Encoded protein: CAIRGAGNTIYF.

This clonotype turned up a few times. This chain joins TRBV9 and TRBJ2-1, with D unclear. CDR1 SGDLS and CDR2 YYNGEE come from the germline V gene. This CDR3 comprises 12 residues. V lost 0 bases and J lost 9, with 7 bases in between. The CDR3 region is CASSVVGSEQFF. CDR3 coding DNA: TGTGCCAGCAGCGTAGTGGGTAGTGAGCAGTTCTTC. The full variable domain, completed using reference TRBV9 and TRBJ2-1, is DSGVTQTPKHLITATGQRVTLRCSPRSGDLSVYWYQQSLDQGLQFLIQYYNGEERAKGNILERFSAQQFPDLHSELNLSSLELGDSALYFCASSVVGSEQFFGPGTRLTVL.

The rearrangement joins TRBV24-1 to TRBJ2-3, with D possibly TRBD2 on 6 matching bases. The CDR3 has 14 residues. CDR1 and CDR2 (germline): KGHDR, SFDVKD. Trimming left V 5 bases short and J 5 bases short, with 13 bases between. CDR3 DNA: TGTGCCACCAGTGTCCAGGGAGGTGGAGATACGCAGTATTTT. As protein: CATSVQGGGDTQYF.

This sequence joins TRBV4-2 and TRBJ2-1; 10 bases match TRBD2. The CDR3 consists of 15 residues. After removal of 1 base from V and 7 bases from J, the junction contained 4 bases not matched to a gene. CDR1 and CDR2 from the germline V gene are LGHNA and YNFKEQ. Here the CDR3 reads CASSQASGSGNEQFF. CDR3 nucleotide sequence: TGTGCCAGCAGCCAAGCTAGCGGGAGTGGTAATGAGCAGTTCTTC.

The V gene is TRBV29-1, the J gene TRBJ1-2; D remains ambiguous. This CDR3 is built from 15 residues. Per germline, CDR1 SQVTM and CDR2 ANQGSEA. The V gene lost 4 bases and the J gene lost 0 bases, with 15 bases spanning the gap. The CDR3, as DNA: TGCAGCGTTGTTGATTCGTCGGGCGCTAACTATGGCTACACCTTC. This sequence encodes CSVVDSSGANYGYTF.

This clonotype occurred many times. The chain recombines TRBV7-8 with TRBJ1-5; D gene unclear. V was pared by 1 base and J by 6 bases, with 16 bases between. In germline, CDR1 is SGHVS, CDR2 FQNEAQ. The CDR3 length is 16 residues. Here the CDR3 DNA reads TGTGCCAGCAGCTTAGAATCGAGACAAGAGGGTCAGCCCCAGCATTTT. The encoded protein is CASSLESRQEGQPQHF.

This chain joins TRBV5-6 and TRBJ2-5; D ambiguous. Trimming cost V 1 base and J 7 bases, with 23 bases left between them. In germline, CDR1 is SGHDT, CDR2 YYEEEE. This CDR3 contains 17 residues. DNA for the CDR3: TGTGCCAGCAGCTTGCAGGTTTGGGCCGGTATACCCCCGACCCAGTACTTC. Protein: CASSLQVWAGIPPTQYF.

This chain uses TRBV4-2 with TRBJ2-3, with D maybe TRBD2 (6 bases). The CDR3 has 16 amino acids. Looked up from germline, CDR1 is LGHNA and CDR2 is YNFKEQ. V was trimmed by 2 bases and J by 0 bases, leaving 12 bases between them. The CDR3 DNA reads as TGTGCCAGCAGCCAACAACTAGCTTCGAGCACAGATACGCAGTATTTT. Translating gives CASSQQLASSTDTQYF.

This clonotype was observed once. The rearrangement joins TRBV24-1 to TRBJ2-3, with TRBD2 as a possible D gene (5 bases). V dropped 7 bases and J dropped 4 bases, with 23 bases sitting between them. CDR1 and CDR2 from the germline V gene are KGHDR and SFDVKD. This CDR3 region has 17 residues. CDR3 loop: CATSSPASHLGPDTQYF. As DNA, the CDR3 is TGTGCCACCAGCTCCCCGGCTAGCCACCTCGGACCAGATACGCAGTATTTT.

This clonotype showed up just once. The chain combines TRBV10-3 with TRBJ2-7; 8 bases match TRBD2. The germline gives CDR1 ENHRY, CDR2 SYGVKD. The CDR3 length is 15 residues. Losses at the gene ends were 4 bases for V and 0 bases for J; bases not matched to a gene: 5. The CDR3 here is CAISARGGLSYEQYF. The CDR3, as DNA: TGTGCCATCAGTGCCCGGGGGGGGCTCTCCTACGAGCAGTACTTC.

The CDR3 reads CASSESSGTGVWDEQFF. The CDR3 nucleotides read TGCGCCAGCAGTGAGTCTTCTGGGACAGGGGTCTGGGATGAGCAGTTCTTC. The chain combines TRBV10-2 with TRBJ2-1; 10 bases line up with TRBD1. CDR1 and CDR2 (germline): WSHSY, SAAADI. This CDR3 contains 17 residues. Germline trimming cut 0 bases from V and 8 bases from J; bases unmatched to any gene: 10.

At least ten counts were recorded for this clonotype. CDR3 bases: TGTGCCAGCAGAGGGGGTGGGACCTACGAGCAGTACTTC. This gives the protein CASRGGGTYEQYF. The chain is built from TRBV6-1 and TRBJ2-7, with TRBD1 as a possible D gene (6 bases). V was clipped by 6 bases and J by 2 bases, with 11 bases between them. CDR3 length: 13 amino acids. Germline V gene lookup returns CDR1 MNHNS and CDR2 SASEGT.

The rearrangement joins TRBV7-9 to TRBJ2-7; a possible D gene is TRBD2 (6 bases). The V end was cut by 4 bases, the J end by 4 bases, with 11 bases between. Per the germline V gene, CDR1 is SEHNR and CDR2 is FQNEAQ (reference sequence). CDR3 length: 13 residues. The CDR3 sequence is CASSSEAGYEQYF. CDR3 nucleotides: TGTGCCAGCAGCTCAGAAGCGGGTTACGAGCAGTACTTC.

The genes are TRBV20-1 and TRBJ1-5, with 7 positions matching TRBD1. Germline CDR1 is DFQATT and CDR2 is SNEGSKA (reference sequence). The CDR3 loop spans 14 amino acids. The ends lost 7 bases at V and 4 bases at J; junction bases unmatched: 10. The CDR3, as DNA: TGCAGTGTACCCGAGGGGGCGAATAATCAGCCCCAGCATTTT. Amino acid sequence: CSVPEGANNQPQHF.

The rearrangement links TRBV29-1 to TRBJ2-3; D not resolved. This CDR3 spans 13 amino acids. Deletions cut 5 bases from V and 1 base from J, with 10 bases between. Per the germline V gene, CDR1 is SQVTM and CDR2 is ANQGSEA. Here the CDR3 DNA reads TGCAGCGTTCAGATGTCGCGCACAGATACGCAGTATTTT. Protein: CSVQMSRTDTQYF.

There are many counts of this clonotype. CDR3 DNA: TGTGCCAGCAGCCCCGATGAGCGGGGGACAGATACGCAGTATTTT. Encoded protein: CASSPDERGTDTQYF. The V and J genes are TRBV9 and TRBJ2-3; 8 bases match TRBD2. Germline V gene lookup returns CDR1 SGDLS and CDR2 YYNGEE. With V trimmed by 4 bases and J by 3 bases, 7 bases remained unmatched. The CDR3 runs to 15 residues.

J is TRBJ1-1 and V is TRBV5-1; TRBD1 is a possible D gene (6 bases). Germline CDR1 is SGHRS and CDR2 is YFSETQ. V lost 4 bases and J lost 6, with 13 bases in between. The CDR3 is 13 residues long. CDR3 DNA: TGCGCCAGCAGCCCTGCGGGGGGCTCTGAAGCTTTCTTT. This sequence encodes CASSPAGGSEAFF.

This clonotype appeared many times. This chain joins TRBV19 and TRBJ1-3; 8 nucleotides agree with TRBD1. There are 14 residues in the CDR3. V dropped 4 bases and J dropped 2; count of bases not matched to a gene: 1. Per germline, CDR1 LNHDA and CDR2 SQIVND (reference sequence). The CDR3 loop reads CASSTDRAGNTIYF. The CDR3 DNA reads TGTGCCAGTAGTACGGACAGGGCTGGAAACACCATATATTTT.